This TCR beta chain was observed in a study of a mutant IDH1 vaccine in newly diagnosed glioma. Study-wide context: At week 47 came visit V13, while visit V12 had come at week 35.

Assay: immunoSEQ multiplex PCR; the TCRdb copy retains only in-frame clones and omits some. The table lists tens of thousands of clones, 65% to 90% of them singletons, with over 4.5% in the top ten. Germline CDR1 is MNHEY and CDR2 is SMNVEV (reference sequence). Trimming cost V 4 bases and J 7 bases; bases outside gene matches: 10. This CDR3 contains 16 residues. Time point: week 35, safety follow-up. Doses consisted of 300 ug of mutant IDH1 20-mer peptide each, paired with topical imiquimod. In regard to this clone: Its antigen is still unknown.

Sequenced material: PBMCs, taken from a glioma patient whose treatment included an IDH1 peptide vaccine. This TCR was sampled from a woman aged 45-59 years with glioma. This chain links TRBV27 with TRBJ1-4; TRBD1 agrees at 9 bases. CDR3 amino acids: CASSSTTGGGIEKLFF. CDR3 nucleotide sequence: TGTGCCAGCAGTTCGACCACAGGGGGCGGGATTGAAAAACTGTTTTTT. Variable domain in full (rest from reference TRBV27 and TRBJ1-4): EAQVTQNPRYLITVTGKKLTVTCSQNMNHEYMSWYRQDPGLGLRQIYYSMNVEVTDKGDVPEGYKVSRKEKRNFPLILESPSPNQTSLYFCASSSTTGGGIEKLFFGSGTQLSVL.